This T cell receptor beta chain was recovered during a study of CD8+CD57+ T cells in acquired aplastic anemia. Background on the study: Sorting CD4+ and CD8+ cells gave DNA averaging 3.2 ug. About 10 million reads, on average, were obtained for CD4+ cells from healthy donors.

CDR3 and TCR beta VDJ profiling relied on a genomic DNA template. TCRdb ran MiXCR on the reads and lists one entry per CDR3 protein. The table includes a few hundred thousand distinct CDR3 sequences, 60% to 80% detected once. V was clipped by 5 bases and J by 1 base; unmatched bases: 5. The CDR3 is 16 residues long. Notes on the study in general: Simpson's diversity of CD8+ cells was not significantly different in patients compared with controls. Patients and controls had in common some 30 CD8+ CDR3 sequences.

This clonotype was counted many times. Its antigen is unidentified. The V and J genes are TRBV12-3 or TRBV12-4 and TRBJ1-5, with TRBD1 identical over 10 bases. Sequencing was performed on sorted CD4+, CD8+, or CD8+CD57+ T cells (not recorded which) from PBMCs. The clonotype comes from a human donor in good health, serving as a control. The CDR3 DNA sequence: TGTGCCAGCAGTCCCAGGACAGGGGGGAGCAATCAGCCCCAGCATTTT. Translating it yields CASSPRTGGSNQPQHF.